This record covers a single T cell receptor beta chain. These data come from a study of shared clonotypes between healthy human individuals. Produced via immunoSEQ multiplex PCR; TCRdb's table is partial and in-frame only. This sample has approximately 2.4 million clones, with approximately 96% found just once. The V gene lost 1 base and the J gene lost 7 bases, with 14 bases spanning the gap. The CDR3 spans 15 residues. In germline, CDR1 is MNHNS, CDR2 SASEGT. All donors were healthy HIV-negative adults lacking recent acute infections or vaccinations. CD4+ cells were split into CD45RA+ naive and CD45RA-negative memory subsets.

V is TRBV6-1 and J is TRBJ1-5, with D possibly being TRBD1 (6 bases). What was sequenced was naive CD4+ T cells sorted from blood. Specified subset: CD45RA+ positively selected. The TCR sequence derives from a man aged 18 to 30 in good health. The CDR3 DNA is TGTGCCAGCAGTGAAGTCGGGGGCGGGCACCAGCCCCAGCATTTT. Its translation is CASSEVGGGHQPQHF.